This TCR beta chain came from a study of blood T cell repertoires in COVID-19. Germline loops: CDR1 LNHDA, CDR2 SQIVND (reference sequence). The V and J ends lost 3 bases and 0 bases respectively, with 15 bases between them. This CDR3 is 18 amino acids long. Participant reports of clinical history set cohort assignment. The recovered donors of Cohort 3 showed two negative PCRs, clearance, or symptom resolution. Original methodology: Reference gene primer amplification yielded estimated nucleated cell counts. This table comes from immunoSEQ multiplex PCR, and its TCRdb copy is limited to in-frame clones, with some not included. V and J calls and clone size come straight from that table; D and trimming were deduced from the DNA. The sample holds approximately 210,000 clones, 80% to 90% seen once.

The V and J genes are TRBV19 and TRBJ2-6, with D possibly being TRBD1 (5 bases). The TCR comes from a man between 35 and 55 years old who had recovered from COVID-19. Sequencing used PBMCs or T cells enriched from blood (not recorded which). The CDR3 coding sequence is TGTGCCAGTAGTATTAGGGCAGGGTTAGTCTCTGGGGCCAACGTCCTGACTTTC. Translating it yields CASSIRAGLVSGANVLTF.